The 27 T cell receptor beta chains presented below share a single source sample, sequenced in a study of blood T cells in healthy people across ages. Combining a sample-barcoded 5' primer with a J-beta primer mix, a second PCR ran for roughly 7 to 11 cycles. TCRdb reanalysed the 5' RACE reads using MiXCR and keeps one entry per CDR3 protein. The data contain about 580,000 distinct CDR3 sequences, around 50% of them seen just once; the ten biggest clones take up approximately 23%. Sequenced sample: blood. Receptors originate from a man older than 75 in good health.

This clonotype was detected a few times. V and J are TRBV4-2 and TRBJ2-1; possible D gene TRBD2, 6 bases. The CDR3 contains 14 residues. Trimming pared 8 bases from V and 4 bases from J, leaving 15 bases between. Germline V lookup: CDR1 LGHNA, CDR2 YNFKEQ. The CDR3 spells CASGQMEGYNEQFF. Here the CDR3 DNA reads TGTGCCAGCGGTCAGATGGAGGGGTACAATGAGCAGTTCTTC.

This sequence joins TRBV4-3 and TRBJ1-2; 7 positions match TRBD1. This CDR3 is built from 15 residues. Trimming cost V 0 bases and J 7 bases; bases outside gene matches: 8. CDR1 and CDR2 (germline): LGHNA, YSLEER. CDR3 nucleotide sequence: TGCGCCAGCAGCCAAGATCAGGGGGAAAGCTGTGGCTACACCTTC. Translation gives CASSQDQGESCGYTF.

V is TRBV20-1 and J is TRBJ2-3, with TRBD2 identical over 7 bases. With 6 bases clipped from V and 4 bases from J, the junction kept 1 base outside the gene matches. Germline-derived CDR1 and CDR2 are DFQATT and SNEGSKA (reference sequence). CDR3 length: 11 residues. The CDR3 region is CSAGGPDTQYF. The CDR3 coding sequence is TGCAGTGCGGGAGGGCCAGATACGCAGTATTTT.

As to this clonotype: A clone one base away is much larger, so this may be a read error. The chain combines TRBV6-6 with TRBJ2-7, with D uncertain. Looked up from germline, CDR1 is MNHNY and CDR2 is SVGAGI (reference sequence). The length of the CDR3 is 16 residues. The ends were cut back, 4 bases at V and 7 bases at J, with 23 bases in the middle. DNA of the CDR3: TGTGCCAGCAGTTCGCATAACTCCTACAATTACAATGAGCAGTACTTC. This encodes CASSSHNSYNYNEQYF.

This clonotype was counted only a few times. J is TRBJ2-3 and V is TRBV9, with a tentative D call TRBD1 (5 bases). Germline CDR1 is SGDLS and CDR2 is YYNGEE. The CDR3 length is 15 residues. V was clipped by 3 bases and J by 2 bases, with 13 bases between them. CDR3 nucleotide sequence: TGTGCCAGCAGCGCCACAGGTCCCCCCACAGATACGCAGTATTTT. This encodes CASSATGPPTDTQYF. Full variable domain (remainder filled in from reference TRBV9 and TRBJ2-3): DSGVTQTPKHLITATGQRVTLRCSPRSGDLSVYWYQQSLDQGLQFLIQYYNGEERAKGNILERFSAQQFPDLHSELNLSSLELGDSALYFCASSATGPPTDTQYFGPGTRLTVL.

This clonotype was found a few times. The chain recombines TRBV20-1 with TRBJ2-1; TRBD2 matches 13 bases. CDR3 length: 15 residues. Trimming cost V 5 bases and J 6 bases; bases outside gene matches: 7. Germline values: CDR1 DFQATT, CDR2 SNEGSKA (reference sequence). The CDR3 DNA follows: TGCAGTGCTCGCCCCCGGACTAGCGGGAGCAATGAGCAGTTCTTC. Protein product: CSARPRTSGSNEQFF.

Many counts were recorded for this clonotype. The rearrangement uses TRBV7-3 and TRBJ2-1; no clear D gene. CDR1 SGHTA and CDR2 FQGTGA come from the germline V gene. The CDR3 has 13 amino acids. Trimming shortened V by 1 base and J by 0 bases, and 1 base separated the two germline ends. The CDR3 loop is CASSLNSYNEQFF. The CDR3 DNA follows: TGTGCCAGCAGCTTAAACTCCTACAATGAGCAGTTCTTC.

This chain uses TRBV20-1 with TRBJ2-7; D not certain. CDR1 and CDR2 from the germline V gene are DFQATT and SNEGSKA (reference sequence). This CDR3 spans 11 amino acids. With 3 bases removed from V and 1 base from J, the gap between germline ends came to 4 bases. CDR3 residues: CSASQSYEQYF. CDR3 nucleotides: TGCAGTGCTAGTCAGTCCTACGAGCAGTACTTC.

The J gene is TRBJ1-5, the V gene TRBV7-2; no firm D call. The germline gives CDR1 SGHTA, CDR2 FQGNSA. V was cut by 1 base and J by 7 bases, with 14 bases left in between. The CDR3 is 15 residues long. The DNA for the CDR3 is TGTGCCAGCAGCTTAGGGAATCCCTGGGAGCAGCCCCAGCATTTT. Its translation is CASSLGNPWEQPQHF.

This sequence joins TRBV7-9 and TRBJ2-1, with 10 bases aligning to TRBD2. CDR3 length: 15 residues. The V gene end was trimmed by 1 base and the J gene end by 9 bases; junction bases not matched to a gene: 6. Germline V lookup: CDR1 SEHNR, CDR2 FQNEAQ (reference sequence). The CDR3 DNA is TGTGCCAGCAGCTTAGGGCTAGCGGGAGCGGTTGAGCAGTTCTTC. It is translated as CASSLGLAGAVEQFF.

The CDR3 DNA follows: TGCAGCGTTGGGGGGACGGGGGCAGAAGCTTTCTTT. It codes for CSVGGTGAEAFF. The rearrangement uses TRBV29-1 and TRBJ1-1; possibly TRBD1 for D (6 bases). This CDR3 has 12 amino acids. Trimming left V 4 bases short and J 8 bases short, with 14 bases between. Looked up from germline, CDR1 is SQVTM and CDR2 is ANQGSEA. The full variable domain, with the rest looked up from reference TRBV29-1 and TRBJ1-1, is SAVISQKPSRDICQRGTSLTIQCQVDSQVTMMFWYRQQPGQSLTLIATANQGSEATYESGFVIDKFPISRPNLTFSTLTVSNMSPEDSSIYLCSVGGTGAEAFFGQGTRLTVV.

This clonotype turned up a few times. V gene TRBV7-2 combines with J gene TRBJ2-7; D is unresolved. Germline CDR1 SGHTA, CDR2 FQGNSA. The CDR3 extends over 12 amino acids. Trimming stripped 1 base from V and 5 bases from J, with 6 bases between. The chain's CDR3 is CASSLDAHEQYF. CDR3 nucleotides: TGTGCCAGCAGCTTAGATGCCCACGAGCAGTACTTC.

This clonotype was found once. The V gene is TRBV2, the J gene TRBJ2-7; TRBD1 aligns across 10 bases. The CDR3 runs 13 residues. Germline CDR1 is SNHLY and CDR2 is FYNNEI. V lost 5 bases to trimming and J lost 6 bases; unmatched junction nucleotides: 4. In DNA, the CDR3 is TGTGCCAGCAGTTGGACAGGGGGAGGCGAGCAGTACTTC. Its translation is CASSWTGGGEQYF.

The genes are TRBV12-3 or TRBV12-4 and TRBJ2-5, with no clear D. The V gene lost 6 bases and the J gene lost 5 bases, with 13 bases spanning the gap. The CDR3 covers 13 residues. The CDR3 spells CASRLDGGETQYF. The CDR3 bases are TGTGCCAGCAGACTGGACGGTGGGGAGACCCAGTACTTC.

Only a few counts were recorded for this clonotype. The chain has TRBV12-3 or TRBV12-4 and TRBJ2-7; D assignment may be TRBD1 or TRBD2 (5 bases each). The CDR3 runs 13 residues. V lost 5 bases and J 7 bases, leaving 15 bases between the germline ends. CDR3: CASSQRDGGEQYF. CDR3 DNA: TGTGCCAGCAGTCAACGGGACGGCGGGGAGCAGTACTTC.

The chain joins TRBV6-2 or TRBV6-3 to TRBJ1-1; TRBD1 is a possible D gene (5 bases). Trimming stripped 7 bases from V and 4 bases from J, with 16 bases between. The CDR3 is 14 amino acids. Germline CDR1 is MNHEY and CDR2 is SVGEGT. CDR3 loop: CASTREGVSTEAFF. CDR3 nucleotide sequence: TGTGCCAGCACCCGGGAAGGGGTTTCCACTGAAGCTTTCTTT.

The chain recombines TRBV20-1 with TRBJ2-1, with 14 bases aligning to TRBD2. Germline CDR1 reads DFQATT; CDR2 reads SNEGSKA (reference sequence). After removal of 0 bases from V and 7 bases from J, the junction contained 8 bases not matched to a gene. CDR3 length equals 17 residues. In DNA, the CDR3 is TGCAGTGCTAGAGATAGACTAGCGGGAGGGCCCGGGAATGAGCAGTTCTTC. Its translation: CSARDRLAGGPGNEQFF.

The chain is built from TRBV5-8 and TRBJ2-3; 10 nucleotides align to TRBD1. The CDR3 extends over 16 amino acids. V lost 4 bases and J lost 3; bases outside the gene matches: 8. Looked up from germline, CDR1 is SGHTS and CDR2 is YDEGEE. CDR3 coding DNA: TGTGCCAGCAGCCCCTGGGGGACAGGGGTGACAGATACGCAGTATTTT. Translation gives CASSPWGTGVTDTQYF.

This clonotype was observed a few times. The V call is TRBV28, the J call TRBJ2-7; D is tentatively TRBD1 or TRBD2 (5 bases each). The DNA end is more similar to TRBJ2-5, so the J call may be wrong. This CDR3 has 15 amino acids. CDR1 is MDHEN, CDR2 SYDVKM, per germline. CDR3 region: CASSSRDRYQETQYF. The CDR3 bases are TGTGCCAGCAGTTCACGGGACCGGTACCAAGAGACCCAGTACTTC.

This rearrangement joins TRBV6-6 to TRBJ2-2, with unresolved D. CDR1 and CDR2 from the germline V gene are MNHNY and SVGAGI (reference sequence). The CDR3 extends over 13 amino acids. Deletions cut 8 bases from V and 4 bases from J, with 11 bases between. The CDR3 is CASSPQGTGELFF. The CDR3 region has the DNA TGTGCCAGCTCACCACAAGGCACCGGGGAGCTGTTTTTT.

This chain joins TRBV7-9 and TRBJ2-3, with D unresolved. The germline CDR1 and CDR2 sequences are SEHNR and FQNEAQ (reference sequence). This CDR3 spans 15 amino acids. Trimming pared 3 bases from V and 4 bases from J, leaving 14 bases between. This chain's CDR3 is CASSFGPPDADTQYF. CDR3 DNA sequence: TGTGCCAGCAGCTTCGGGCCCCCAGACGCAGATACGCAGTATTTT.

The CDR3, as DNA: TGTGCCAGCAGATCCGATATGAACACTGAAGCTTTCTTT. Its translation is CASRSDMNTEAFF. The chain is built from TRBV6-6 and TRBJ1-1; D is undetermined. The CDR3 sequence is 13 residues long. Per germline, CDR1 MNHNY and CDR2 SVGAGI (reference sequence). V gave up 6 bases and J gave up 0 bases, with 8 bases separating them.

J is TRBJ1-1 and V is TRBV21-1. TRBV21-1 is tagged as a pseudogene. The CDR3 length is 19 residues. The DNA for the CDR3 is TGTGCCAGCAGCAAAGAGAAGGGGGACTTGGGGGGGCCAAACACTGAAGCTTTCTTT. Its protein product is CASSKEKGDLGGPNTEAFF.

The CDR3 here is CSASPPTGSAEKLFF. In DNA, the CDR3 is TGCAGTGCTAGTCCCCCTACAGGATCTGCTGAAAAACTGTTTTTT. V and J are TRBV20-1 and TRBJ1-4, with D possibly TRBD1 on 5 matching bases. Germline assignment: CDR1 DFQATT and CDR2 SNEGSKA (reference sequence). The ends were cut back, 3 bases at V and 7 bases at J, with 18 bases in the middle. The CDR3 is 15 residues long.

The chain employs TRBV9 and TRBJ1-2, with 10 nucleotides matching TRBD1. Germline CDR1 is SGDLS and CDR2 is YYNGEE. The CDR3 spans 15 residues. Trimming cost V 3 bases and J 2 bases; bases outside gene matches: 4. CDR3 sequence reads: CASSDDRGLNYGYTF. CDR3 bases: TGTGCCAGCAGCGACGACAGGGGGCTGAACTATGGCTACACCTTC. Using reference TRBV9 and TRBJ1-2 for the parts outside the CDR3, the full variable domain is DSGVTQTPKHLITATGQRVTLRCSPRSGDLSVYWYQQSLDQGLQFLIQYYNGEERAKGNILERFSAQQFPDLHSELNLSSLELGDSALYFCASSDDRGLNYGYTFGSGTRLTVV.

The table lists this clonotype with a few counts. The J gene is TRBJ2-1, the V gene TRBV5-1; TRBD2 matches at 12 bases. The CDR3 spans 15 residues. J gave up 9 bases and V 4 bases, and 8 bases lay outside the gene matches. The germline gives CDR1 SGHRS, CDR2 YFSETQ. The CDR3 region has the DNA TGCGCCAGCAGCGATGGACTAGCGGGGAATATTGAGCAGTTCTTC. Its protein is CASSDGLAGNIEQFF. Drawing the rest from reference TRBV5-1 and TRBJ2-1, the complete variable domain is KAGVTQTPRYLIKTRGQQVTLSCSPISGHRSVSWYQQTPGQGLQFLFEYFSETQRNKGNFPGRFSGRQFSNSRSEMNVSTLELGDSALYLCASSDGLAGNIEQFFGPGTRLTVL.

This clonotype was detected a few times. The chain links TRBV29-1 to TRBJ2-1; 8 nucleotides line up with TRBD1. Germline assignment: CDR1 SQVTM and CDR2 ANQGSEA. This CDR3 has 12 residues. The trim removed 7 bases at V and 9 bases at J, leaving 8 bases unmatched. CDR3 amino acids: CSDGQGGSEQFF. CDR3 DNA: TGCAGCGACGGACAGGGAGGTTCTGAGCAGTTCTTC.